This entry lists 27 T cell receptor beta chains sequenced from one sample in a study of response to subunit inactivated influenza vaccine listed by TCRdb under 2018. The method behind the library was RT-PCR. The data were produced on an Illumina HiSeq 2500. TCRdb ran its own pipeline on the public reads, namely fastp trimming at Q25 and MiXCR clone calling, and kept in-frame beta chains. Merged by CDR3 protein, the rows form single entries marked with the most common genes and DNA. The table for this sample lists 550,000 to 600,000 distinct CDR3 sequences; over 9.5% of them were counted only once. About 10% of the sample is in the top ten clones. Sequencing used PBMCs from blood, obtained on the day of vaccination. The source of these receptors is a man in his forties or fifties who received an inactivated influenza vaccine. Donor details come from another sample of the same person, matched by shared clones.

The chain is built from TRBV4-3 and TRBJ2-2, with 11 bases lining up with TRBD2. The CDR3 spans 19 residues. The V segment lost 3 bases and the J segment 5 bases; nucleotides outside the gene matches: 14. Germline V gene sequence: CDR1 LGHNA, CDR2 YSLEER. The CDR3 protein is CASSHPKLAGAPATGELFF. DNA of the CDR3: TGCGCCAGCAGCCACCCAAAACTAGCGGGGGCCCCCGCAACCGGGGAGCTGTTTTTT.

This clonotype was observed a handful of times. This CDR3 is CASSLTGAQSSYEQYF. In DNA, the CDR3 is TGTGCCAGCAGTTTGACCGGGGCTCAAAGCTCCTACGAGCAGTACTTC. The chain is built from TRBV28 and TRBJ2-7, with D possibly being TRBD1 or TRBD2 (5 bases each). Looked up from germline, CDR1 is MDHEN and CDR2 is SYDVKM. Deletions cut 3 bases from V and 0 bases from J, with 15 bases between. This CDR3 is 16 amino acids long.

A few counts support this clonotype. V gene TRBV15 combines with J gene TRBJ2-7; D gene ambiguous. The length of the CDR3 is 13 residues. V was clipped by 4 bases and J by 0 bases, with 7 bases between them. Germline-derived CDR1 and CDR2 are LNHNV and YYDKDF (reference sequence). CDR3 loop: CATSTDVSYEQYF. The DNA of the CDR3 is TGTGCCACCAGCACGGACGTCTCCTACGAGCAGTACTTC.

The V and J genes are TRBV2 and TRBJ2-1; 7 bases are shared with TRBD2. CDR1 is SNHLY, CDR2 FYNNEI, per germline. V lost 10 bases, J lost 5 bases, and 11 bases stayed unmatched. This CDR3 has 14 amino acids. The CDR3 loop is CATQFGGGNNEQFF. CDR3 DNA: TGTGCCACCCAATTTGGGGGGGGAAACAATGAGCAGTTCTTC.

This clonotype was seen a few times. This chain joins TRBV12-3 or TRBV12-4 and TRBJ2-5, with unresolved D. With 3 bases removed from V and 5 bases from J, the gap between germline ends came to 13 bases. The CDR3 runs 14 residues. CDR3 residues: CASSFGPAGETQYF. Written as DNA, the CDR3 is TGTGCCAGCAGTTTTGGGCCCGCCGGGGAGACCCAGTACTTC.

The chain recombines TRBV29-1 with TRBJ2-7; perhaps TRBD2 as D (7 bases). V was clipped by 7 bases and J by 0 bases, with 13 bases between them. This CDR3 has 13 residues. CDR1 SQVTM and CDR2 ANQGSEA come from the germline V gene. CDR3 sequence reads: CSAAGHNSYEQYF. The CDR3 coding sequence is TGCAGCGCAGCGGGACACAACTCCTACGAGCAGTACTTC.

The chain couples TRBV29-1 to TRBJ2-1; D may match TRBD1 or TRBD2 (5 bases each). Trimming cost V 1 base and J 2 bases, with 15 bases left between them. The CDR3 spans 16 residues. CDR1 is SQVTM and CDR2 is ANQGSEA in the germline V gene. The CDR3 spells CSVEGFNLGAYNEQFF. Here the CDR3 DNA reads TGCAGCGTTGAAGGGTTTAACTTGGGGGCCTACAATGAGCAGTTCTTC.

In its sample, this clonotype was seen a few times. The rearrangement links TRBV20-1 to TRBJ1-5, with a possible D match to TRBD1 (5 bases). This CDR3 spans 15 amino acids. From germline, CDR1 is DFQATT and CDR2 SNEGSKA (reference sequence). V lost 5 bases, J lost 1 base, and 15 bases lay in between. CDR3 bases: TGCAGTGCTCCTTTCGGGGGAGGAAGCAATCAGCCCCAGCATTTT. Translated: CSAPFGGGSNQPQHF.

This rearrangement joins TRBV11-2 to TRBJ2-1, with D hard to call. Germline V gene sequence: CDR1 SGHAT, CDR2 FQNNGV. CDR3 length equals 11 residues. Trimming left V 1 base short and J 14 bases short, with 9 bases between. The CDR3 loop is CASSLAQLEFF. The CDR3 nucleotides read TGTGCCAGCAGCTTAGCCCAGCTGGAGTTCTTC.

This clonotype occurred a few times. The chain links TRBV12-3 or TRBV12-4 to TRBJ2-7; no reliable D call. The germline V and J ends were trimmed by 3 bases and 5 bases, with 11 bases remaining between them. The CDR3 consists of 13 residues. CDR3 sequence: CASSFLPNHEQYF. The CDR3, as DNA: TGTGCCAGCAGTTTTCTGCCCAACCACGAGCAGTACTTC.

V gene TRBV5-6 combines with J gene TRBJ2-2; D call uncertain. The ends were cut back, 3 bases at V and 0 bases at J, with 12 bases in the middle. CDR1 and CDR2 (germline): SGHDT, YYEEEE. The CDR3 has 16 amino acids. The CDR3 DNA follows: TGTGCCAGCAGCTCGTTGAGGACGGCGAACACCGGGGAGCTGTTTTTT. It translates to CASSSLRTANTGELFF.

This clonotype occurred a few times. The chain joins TRBV4-2 to TRBJ1-5, with 7 bases lining up with TRBD1. CDR1 is LGHNA, CDR2 YNFKEQ, per germline. V was pared by 0 bases and J by 3 bases, with 2 bases of the junction left unmatched. CDR3 length: 15 amino acids. The CDR3 DNA sequence: TGTGCCAGCAGCCAAGATGGGACAGTCAATCAGCCCCAGCATTTT. Translated: CASSQDGTVNQPQHF.

The sample holds a few counts of this clonotype. V and J are TRBV18 and TRBJ2-6; D is possibly TRBD2 (5 bases). The CDR3 is made up of 17 amino acids. CDR1 and CDR2 (germline): KGHSH, LQKENI. The V gene lost 8 bases and the J gene lost 2 bases, with 19 bases spanning the gap. The CDR3 loop reads CASATTTGSPGANVLTF. The CDR3 nucleotides read TGTGCCAGCGCAACCACTACGGGGAGCCCTGGGGCCAACGTCCTGACTTTC.

This clonotype was found a few times. The genes are TRBV28 and TRBJ2-7; D not resolved. Germline V gene lookup returns CDR1 MDHEN and CDR2 SYDVKM. Trimming took 3 bases from V and 2 from J, leaving 11 bases between them. The CDR3 length is 14 residues. The CDR3 DNA sequence: TGTGCCAGCAGTTTCCCTCAGAGTCCCTACGAGCAGTACTTC. This encodes CASSFPQSPYEQYF.

The chain joins TRBV5-1 to TRBJ2-3; D gene unclear. CDR1 is SGHRS, CDR2 YFSETQ, per germline. The CDR3 length is 13 residues. Trimming took 4 bases from V and 2 from J, leaving 8 bases between them. The CDR3, as DNA: TGCGCCAGCAGCATAGAGATCACAGATACGCAGTATTTT. The encoded protein is CASSIEITDTQYF.

This clonotype has only a few counts. The chain has TRBV30 and TRBJ1-1, with a possible D match to TRBD1 (5 bases). The CDR3 spans 14 residues. Deletions cut 3 bases from V and 2 bases from J, with 13 bases between. The germline CDR1 and CDR2 sequences are GTSNPN and SVGIG (reference sequence). The CDR3 here is CAWSLGRSNTEAFF. CDR3 in DNA: TGTGCCTGGAGCCTGGGACGGAGTAACACTGAAGCTTTCTTT.

This chain links TRBV4-3 with TRBJ2-3, with D unclear. Germline CDR1 LGHNA, CDR2 YSLEER. V dropped 4 bases and J dropped 0 bases, with 14 bases sitting between them. The CDR3 sequence is 16 residues long. CDR3 DNA: TGCGCCAGCAGCCGCCTCTCCGGAAGCAGCACAGATACGCAGTATTTT. This translates into CASSRLSGSSTDTQYF.

This chain joins TRBV24-1 and TRBJ1-5, with a tentative D call TRBD1 (6 bases). The CDR3 runs to 15 residues. From germline, CDR1 is KGHDR and CDR2 SFDVKD. The germline V and J ends were trimmed by 5 bases and 6 bases, with 16 bases remaining between them. CDR3 sequence: CATSAGGGGVQPQHF. The CDR3 nucleotides are TGTGCCACCAGTGCCGGGGGAGGGGGGGTTCAGCCCCAGCATTTT.

This clonotype has at least ten counts. The chain is built from TRBV11-2 and TRBJ2-2; no clear D. This CDR3 contains 11 residues. V shed 3 bases and J shed 7 bases, with 3 bases lying between them. Germline CDR1 and CDR2: SGHAT and FQNNGV. The CDR3 DNA is TGTGCCAGCAGCTTCGTCGGGGAGCTGTTTTTT. Translated, it gives CASSFVGELFF.

V is TRBV5-1 and J is TRBJ2-1, with TRBD2 matching over 10 bases. Germline V gene lookup returns CDR1 SGHRS and CDR2 YFSETQ. The V gene end was trimmed by 5 bases and the J gene end by 0 bases; junction bases not matched to a gene: 14. There are 19 residues in the CDR3. The CDR3, as DNA: TGCGCCAGCAGACCAAGCGGGGGGGTGTCCACGAGCTCCTACAATGAGCAGTTCTTC. Translating it yields CASRPSGGVSTSSYNEQFF.

This clonotype occurred a few times. The chain employs TRBV6-2 or TRBV6-3 and TRBJ2-2; D unclear. CDR1 and CDR2 from the germline V gene are MNHEY and SVGEGT. V was clipped by 7 bases and J by 7 bases, with 10 bases between them. This CDR3 spans 12 amino acids. The CDR3 nucleotides read TGTGCCAGCACGCCCGCCCACGGGGAGCTGTTTTTT. This codes for CASTPAHGELFF.

Comments on this clonotype: An end of the junction differs from the germline gene, which may be a read error. DNA of the CDR3: TGTGCCAGCAAAATAAAACCCGGGGCCTCTAACGAAAAACTGTTTTTT. Protein: CASKIKPGASNEKLFF. The chain carries TRBV12-3 or TRBV12-4 and TRBJ1-4; a possible D gene is TRBD1 (5 bases). The CDR3 totals 16 residues.

This clonotype has a handful of counts. The rearrangement uses TRBV7-8 and TRBJ2-7; the match to TRBD1 covers 8 bases. This CDR3 region has 15 residues. The ends lost 1 base at V and 7 bases at J; junction bases unmatched: 9. Germline V gene data show CDR1 as SGHVS and CDR2 as FQNEAQ. In nucleotides, the CDR3 is TGTGCCAGCAGCTTAGGGAGCGGACAGGGACTGGAGCAGTACTTC. This encodes CASSLGSGQGLEQYF.

This chain links TRBV6-1 with TRBJ2-3; 11 bases fit TRBD1. The trim removed 5 bases at V and 9 bases at J, leaving 7 bases unmatched. From germline, CDR1 is MNHNS and CDR2 SASEGT. The CDR3 is 14 residues long. For the CDR3, the DNA is TGTGCCAGCAGTACCGGGACAGGGGGTATCACGCAGTATTTT. Its translation is CASSTGTGGITQYF.

This sequence joins TRBV20-1 and TRBJ2-3, with 10 bases fitting TRBD1. Per germline, CDR1 DFQATT and CDR2 SNEGSKA (reference sequence). Trimming took 2 bases from V and 2 from J; bases not matched to a gene: 7. This CDR3 is 16 amino acids long. The CDR3 bases are TGCAGTGCTAGAACTTACGGGACAGGGGACACAGATACGCAGTATTTT. It specifies CSARTYGTGDTDTQYF.

In this sample, this clonotype turned up many times. This CDR3 reads CSASHLGGFGGYTF. The DNA for the CDR3 is TGCAGTGCTAGCCACCTGGGAGGGTTTGGAGGCTACACCTTC. The chain links TRBV20-1 to TRBJ1-2; D uncertain. Germline-derived CDR1 and CDR2 are DFQATT and SNEGSKA (reference sequence). Between the trimmed V and J ends, which lost 3 bases and 8 bases, there was a span of 19 bases. The CDR3 loop spans 14 amino acids.

The chain carries TRBV6-5 and TRBJ1-5; D gene ambiguous. Trimming shortened V by 0 bases and J by 7 bases, and 16 bases separated the two germline ends. The germline gives CDR1 MNHEY, CDR2 SVGAGI. This CDR3 has 16 residues. The chain's CDR3 is CASSYSVGSFGQPQHF. DNA for the CDR3: TGTGCCAGCAGTTACTCGGTCGGTTCCTTTGGACAGCCCCAGCATTTT.